The clone carrying this TCR beta chain was detected a few times. TCRdb ran MiXCR on the RT-PCR reads and lists one entry per CDR3 protein. This table holds more than 600,000 distinct CDR3 sequences, approximately 15% found once. The J segment lost 5 bases and the V segment lost 4 bases, leaving 7 bases of the junction unmatched. The CDR3 runs to 15 residues. Per the germline V gene, CDR1 is MNHEY and CDR2 is SVGEGT. Specimen: memory CD4+ T cells from blood. This receptor was obtained from a female donor in good health, serving as a healthy control. The chain carries TRBV6-2 or TRBV6-3 and TRBJ1-2; TRBD1 aligns across 10 bases. In DNA form, the CDR3 reads TGTGCCAGCAGTTTCGGGACAGGGGATCGGTATGGCTACACCTTC. Translated, it gives CASSFGTGDRYGYTF.